Below, 29 T cell receptor beta chains from the same sample are listed, as sequenced in a study of human T cells and chemical hapten exposure. Time point indicated: patch test 2, 6 weeks after DPC sensitization. Treatment of the sample: therapeutic diphenylcyclopropenone sensitization with weekly scalp DPC. TCRdb processed the RACE reads anew with MiXCR; each CDR3 protein has one entry. The top ten clones hold nearly 3.5% of a sample with around 67,000 distinct CDR3 sequences, 8.5% of them seen once. Sequencing used whole blood, obtained in connection with sensitization to the hapten diphenylcyclopropenone (DPC). The receptor set was obtained from a woman between 50 and 59 years old with alopecia areata. Some clones in this sample may be carry-over from other donors' samples.

The chain uses TRBV6-6 and TRBJ1-1; D gene uncertain. Deletions cut 7 bases from V and 5 bases from J, with 20 bases between. Germline CDR1 is MNHNY and CDR2 is SVGAGI (reference sequence). The CDR3 is made up of 15 amino acids. In nucleotides, the CDR3 is TGTGCCAGCACCTTTGGGGAGGGCAGTTCTACTGAAGCTTTCTTT. It is translated as CASTFGEGSSTEAFF.

This clonotype has ten or more counts. The chain uses TRBV7-2 and TRBJ2-3, with D maybe TRBD1 (5 bases). The germline V gene has CDR1 SGHTA and CDR2 FQGNSA. The CDR3 totals 13 residues. The V end lost 4 bases, the J end lost 10 bases, and 15 bases lay between the germline ends. The DNA of the CDR3 is TGTGCCAGCAGCTCGCGGACCCAACAGGCGCAGTATTTT. Its translation is CASSSRTQQAQYF. Filled out from reference TRBV7-2 and TRBJ2-3, the complete variable domain reads GAGVSQSPSNKVTEKGKDVELRCDPISGHTALYWYRQSLGQGLEFLIYFQGNSAPDKSGLPSDRFSAERTGGSVSTLTIQRTQQEDSAVYLCASSSRTQQAQYFGPGTRLTVL.

V usage is TRBV13 and J usage is TRBJ1-4; D not certain. CDR1 is PRHDT and CDR2 is FYEKMQ in the germline V gene (reference sequence). The CDR3 has 15 amino acids. The V and J ends lost 0 bases and 7 bases respectively, with 12 bases between them. The CDR3 DNA reads as TGTGCCAGCAGCTTAGGATGGACGGCACCTGAAAAACTGTTTTTT. Its translation is CASSLGWTAPEKLFF.

V is TRBV5-1 and J is TRBJ1-1; D not certain. The V gene lost 0 bases and the J gene lost 2 bases, with 8 bases spanning the gap. Germline V gene data show CDR1 as SGHRS and CDR2 as YFSETQ. The CDR3 is 14 amino acids. The CDR3 DNA sequence: TGCGCCAGCAGCTTGGCCAACTCTAACACTGAAGCTTTCTTT. It translates to CASSLANSNTEAFF.

This clonotype occurred a few times. This sequence joins TRBV12-3 or TRBV12-4 and TRBJ2-2; D not resolved. This CDR3 has 11 residues. V gave up 3 bases and J gave up 6 bases, with 2 bases separating them. CDR3 sequence reads: CASSFPGELFF. CDR3 in DNA: TGTGCCAGCAGTTTTCCCGGGGAGCTGTTTTTT.

This clonotype was seen a handful of times. The chain uses TRBV5-6 and TRBJ2-1, with 11 positions matching TRBD1. This CDR3 region has 13 residues. With 4 bases clipped from V and 9 bases from J, the junction kept 3 bases outside the gene matches. Germline CDR1 is SGHDT and CDR2 is YYEEEE. The CDR3 is CASSQGQGVEQFF. Here the CDR3 DNA reads TGTGCCAGCAGCCAGGGACAGGGGGTTGAGCAGTTCTTC.

This clonotype was observed at least ten times. This sequence joins TRBV10-3 and TRBJ1-1, with unresolved D. V was cut by 11 bases and J by 4 bases, with 23 bases left in between. There are 15 residues in the CDR3. Germline V CDR1 and CDR2: ENHRY, SYGVKD. CDR3 in DNA: TGTGCCGCCCGTGAGGACGGTTTAGGAGGCACTGAAGCTTTCTTT. This encodes CAAREDGLGGTEAFF.

The genes are TRBV6-2 or TRBV6-3 and TRBJ2-3; D possibly corresponds to TRBD2 (5 bases). V shed 4 bases and J shed 3 bases, with 23 bases lying between them. Germline assignment: CDR1 MNHEY and CDR2 SVGEGT. The CDR3 has 18 amino acids. The DNA of the CDR3 is TGTGCCAGCAGTTGGGATCCGAAGCTCTCGACTATTACAGATACGCAGTATTTT. This codes for CASSWDPKLSTITDTQYF.

This clonotype was counted at least ten times. This sequence joins TRBV28 and TRBJ2-3; D tentatively fits TRBD1 or TRBD2 (6 bases each). CDR3 length equals 16 residues. Germline V gene data show CDR1 as MDHEN and CDR2 as SYDVKM. The V end lost 5 bases, the J end lost 0 bases, and 15 bases lay between the germline ends. CDR3 sequence reads: CASSGGGLVSTDTQYF. As DNA, the CDR3 is TGTGCCAGCAGTGGTGGGGGGCTGGTAAGCACAGATACGCAGTATTTT. The whole variable domain, remainder taken from reference TRBV28 and TRBJ2-3, is DVKVTQSSRYLVKRTGEKVFLECVQDMDHENMFWYRQDPGLGLRLIYFSYDVKMKEKGDIPEGYSVSREKKERFSLILESASTNQTSMYLCASSGGGLVSTDTQYFGPGTRLTVL.

This clonotype was picked up many times. The chain employs TRBV28 and TRBJ1-4; D is unresolved. CDR3 length: 14 amino acids. V dropped 7 bases and J dropped 8 bases, with 17 bases sitting between them. Germline CDR1 MDHEN, CDR2 SYDVKM. CDR3 residues: CASNPAQRGEKLFF. CDR3 DNA sequence: TGTGCCAGCAACCCAGCCCAACGTGGCGAAAAACTGTTTTTT.

The table lists this clonotype with many counts. The rearrangement uses TRBV7-3 and TRBJ1-1; D not certain. This CDR3 comprises 13 residues. The V gene's germline CDR1 is SGHTA and CDR2 FQGTGA. V was clipped by 2 bases and J by 2 bases, with 6 bases between them. The CDR3 here is CASSLGTNTEAFF. CDR3 coding DNA: TGTGCCAGCAGCTTAGGAACTAACACTGAAGCTTTCTTT.

This chain links TRBV12-3 or TRBV12-4 with TRBJ2-1, with D possibly TRBD2 on 6 matching bases. CDR3 length: 15 residues. Trimming took 5 bases from V and 6 from J, leaving 17 bases between them. The CDR3 DNA is TGTGCCAGCAGTCTCGTTGGGGTGGGGGGCAATGAGCAGTTCTTC. This translates into CASSLVGVGGNEQFF.

Here the CDR3 DNA reads TGCAGCGTTGTCCTCGAAGAGGGGGGCCTAGCACTGGCCCAGTACTTC. As protein: CSVVLEEGGLALAQYF. The chain links TRBV29-1 to TRBJ2-5; perhaps D is TRBD1 or TRBD2 (6 bases each). Germline-derived CDR1 and CDR2 are SQVTM and ANQGSEA. V was cut by 4 bases and J by 9 bases, with 27 bases left in between. The CDR3 has 16 amino acids.

This clonotype appeared a few times. This chain joins TRBV7-2 and TRBJ2-4; D not certain. V shed 4 bases and J shed 8 bases, with 12 bases lying between them. The CDR3 spans 13 residues. The V gene's germline CDR1 is SGHTA and CDR2 FQGNSA. CDR3 in DNA: TGTGCCAGCAGCTCCGGACCCCGGGACATTCAGTACTTC. Amino acids: CASSSGPRDIQYF.

This sequence joins TRBV25-1 and TRBJ1-4; 11 bases fit TRBD1. CDR1 is MGHDK, CDR2 SYGVNS, per germline. The length of the CDR3 is 14 residues. The trim removed 5 bases at V and 8 bases at J, leaving 4 bases unmatched. CDR3 bases: TGTGCCAGCAGTAGGACAGGGGGCGAGGAAAAACTGTTTTTT. Translating it yields CASSRTGGEEKLFF.

This clonotype was seen at least ten times. The chain recombines TRBV20-1 with TRBJ1-1; D possibly corresponds to TRBD1 (5 bases). The CDR3 has 13 residues. The germline V gene has CDR1 DFQATT and CDR2 SNEGSKA (reference sequence). V was trimmed by 5 bases and J by 7 bases, leaving 17 bases between them. In DNA, the CDR3 is TGCAGTGCTCTTCACCGGGACGTCCATGAAGCTTTCTTT. Translation gives CSALHRDVHEAFF.

This sequence joins TRBV7-9 and TRBJ2-3; D may be TRBD1 (7 bases). Germline-derived CDR1 and CDR2 are SEHNR and FQNEAQ (reference sequence). Trimming removed 5 bases at V and 5 bases at J, with 20 bases between. The CDR3 has 16 residues. CDR3 nucleotide sequence: TGTGCCAGCAGCCCACTAGCCGGGACAGCAGGAGATACGCAGTATTTT. It specifies CASSPLAGTAGDTQYF.

This clonotype was observed many times. V and J are TRBV5-1 and TRBJ1-1; 7 nucleotides align to TRBD1. The CDR3 sequence is 15 residues long. The V and J ends lost 3 bases and 3 bases, in that order; junction bases with no gene match: 8. Per germline, CDR1 SGHRS and CDR2 YFSETQ. The CDR3 region has the DNA TGCGCCAGCAGCTCGTCCAGGGGGGACGACACTGAAGCTTTCTTT. Translation: CASSSSRGDDTEAFF.

Only a few counts were recorded for this clonotype. The chain is built from TRBV6-6 and TRBJ2-7, with D uncertain. Germline CDR1 MNHNY, CDR2 SVGAGI (reference sequence). V was trimmed by 4 bases and J by 3 bases, leaving 16 bases between them. The CDR3 loop spans 15 amino acids. CDR3 nucleotide sequence: TGTGCCAGCAGTTTCCCCGAGGAGTTTCGCTACGAGCAGTACTTC. Translation: CASSFPEEFRYEQYF.

This clonotype was observed a handful of times. This chain uses TRBV7-9 with TRBJ1-1, with 9 bases matching TRBD1. Trimming at V came to 4 bases and at J to 7 bases, leaving 4 bases not matched to a gene. The CDR3 totals 13 residues. Per the germline V gene, CDR1 is SEHNR and CDR2 is FQNEAQ (reference sequence). CDR3 protein: CASSSGTGIEAFF. The CDR3 nucleotides read TGTGCCAGCAGCTCCGGGACAGGGATTGAAGCTTTCTTT. Variable domain in full (rest from reference TRBV7-9 and TRBJ1-1): DTGVSQNPRHKITKRGQNVTFRCDPISEHNRLYWYRQTLGQGPEFLTYFQNEAQLEKSRLLSDRFSAERPKGSFSTLEIQRTEQGDSAMYLCASSSGTGIEAFFGQGTRLTVV.

The rearrangement joins TRBV24-1 to TRBJ2-2, with D unresolved. The CDR3 is made up of 12 amino acids. Germline V gene lookup returns CDR1 KGHDR and CDR2 SFDVKD. The V gene lost 1 base and the J gene lost 6 bases, with 2 bases spanning the gap. In DNA form, the CDR3 reads TGTGCCACCAGTGATTTAGCCGGGGAGCTGTTTTTT. Its protein product is CATSDLAGELFF.

This clonotype occurred many times. The gene calls are TRBV7-8 and TRBJ2-1, with 13 bases lining up with TRBD2. Trimming cost V 5 bases and J 4 bases; bases outside gene matches: 5. CDR1 and CDR2 from the germline V gene are SGHVS and FQNEAQ. The CDR3 loop spans 16 amino acids. Here the CDR3 reads CASSAGTSGVYNEQFF. The CDR3 DNA reads as TGTGCCAGCAGCGCAGGGACTAGCGGGGTATACAATGAGCAGTTCTTC.

This clonotype was detected only a few times. V gene TRBV28 combines with J gene TRBJ2-7; a possible D gene is TRBD1 (6 bases). The CDR3 is 14 amino acids. Germline CDR1 is MDHEN and CDR2 is SYDVKM. Trimming shortened V by 4 bases and J by 5 bases, and 15 bases separated the two germline ends. The CDR3, as DNA: TGTGCCAGCAGTTCCGGGACAAAAAGAAACGAGCAGTACTTC. This gives the protein CASSSGTKRNEQYF.

This clonotype showed up just a few times. The chain carries TRBV20-1 and TRBJ2-2; D is unresolved. The CDR3 is 13 residues long. The germline gives CDR1 DFQATT, CDR2 SNEGSKA (reference sequence). Between the trimmed V and J ends, which lost 3 bases and 4 bases, there was a span of 9 bases. The CDR3 region is CSASGRSTGELFF. In nucleotides, the CDR3 is TGCAGTGCTAGTGGGCGCTCCACCGGGGAGCTGTTTTTT.

The chain recombines TRBV2 with TRBJ2-2; D gene ambiguous. The V gene's germline CDR1 is SNHLY and CDR2 FYNNEI. The V end lost 2 bases, the J end lost 5 bases, and 6 bases lay between the germline ends. The length of the CDR3 is 13 residues. CDR3 nucleotide sequence: TGTGCCAGCAGTGAAACCCCTACCGGGGAGCTGTTTTTT. Protein sequence: CASSETPTGELFF. The whole variable domain, filled in from reference TRBV2 and TRBJ2-2, reads EPEVTQTPSHQVTQMGQEVILRCVPISNHLYFYWYRQILGQKVEFLVSFYNNEISEKSEIFDDQFSVERPDGSNFTLKIRSTKLEDSAMYFCASSETPTGELFFGEGSRLTVL.

This clonotype was recorded many times. V is TRBV6-5 and J is TRBJ2-2; D gene ambiguous. Per the germline V gene, CDR1 is MNHEY and CDR2 is SVGAGI. This CDR3 is 16 amino acids long. V lost 0 bases and J 0 bases, leaving 8 bases between the germline ends. CDR3 protein: CASSYSSRTNTGELFF. CDR3 bases: TGTGCCAGCAGTTACTCGTCCAGAACGAACACCGGGGAGCTGTTTTTT.

This clonotype appeared many times. The rearrangement uses TRBV12-5 and TRBJ1-2; weak D call: TRBD1 (5 bases). CDR3 size: 12 residues. Trimming pared 7 bases from V and 7 bases from J, leaving 13 bases between. CDR1 is LGHNT and CDR2 is FRNRAP in the germline V gene. The CDR3 DNA reads TGTGCTAGTGACACCCTAAGGGGTGGCTACACCTTC. This codes for CASDTLRGGYTF.

The V gene is TRBV3-1, the J gene TRBJ1-5; 8 positions agree with TRBD1. The CDR3 has 14 amino acids. V gave up 4 bases and J gave up 3 bases; unmatched junction bases: 2. Germline V gene lookup returns CDR1 LGHDT and CDR2 YNNKEL (reference sequence). The CDR3 loop is CASSRQGHNQPQHF. The CDR3 region has the DNA TGTGCCAGCAGCCGACAGGGGCACAATCAGCCCCAGCATTTT.

This clonotype was recorded many times. The V call is TRBV6-5, the J call TRBJ1-1, with TRBD1 identical over 8 bases. The CDR3 loop spans 17 amino acids. Germline CDR1 is MNHEY and CDR2 is SVGAGI. With V trimmed by 5 bases and J by 2 bases, 13 bases remained unmatched. The CDR3 loop reads CASSPRGHRRGNTEAFF. The CDR3 bases are TGTGCCAGCAGTCCCAGGGGGCACAGAAGGGGAAACACTGAAGCTTTCTTT.